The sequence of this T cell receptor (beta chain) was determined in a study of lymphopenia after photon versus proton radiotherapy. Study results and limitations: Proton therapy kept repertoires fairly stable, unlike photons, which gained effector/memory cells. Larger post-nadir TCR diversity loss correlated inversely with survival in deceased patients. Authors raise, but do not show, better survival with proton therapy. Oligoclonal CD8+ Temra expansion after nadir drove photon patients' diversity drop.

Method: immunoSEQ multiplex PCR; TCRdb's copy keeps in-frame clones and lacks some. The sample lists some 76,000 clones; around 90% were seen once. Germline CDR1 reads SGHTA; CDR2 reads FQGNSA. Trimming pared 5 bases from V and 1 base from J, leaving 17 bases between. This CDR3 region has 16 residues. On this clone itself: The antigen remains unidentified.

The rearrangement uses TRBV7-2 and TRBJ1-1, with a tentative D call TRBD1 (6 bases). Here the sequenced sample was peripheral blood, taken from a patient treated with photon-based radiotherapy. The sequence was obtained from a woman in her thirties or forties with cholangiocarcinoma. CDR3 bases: TGTGCCAGCAGCCCAGGCAGGGTAGGGGGGAACACTGAAGCTTTCTTT. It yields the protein CASSPGRVGGNTEAFF.